This note documents a single T cell receptor (beta chain) sequence. The data are from a study of control samples from healthy donors and cancer patients. Sequenced by immunoSEQ multiplex PCR; TCRdb stores in-frame clones only, minus some. Among 120,000 or so clones, approximately 89% were seen once, and the ten largest hold over 2.5%. The sequenced sample consisted of blood. The receptor comes from a man aged 60 to 69 in good health.

The CDR3 is CASSKTAGGTEAFF. CDR3 sequence (DNA): TGTGCCAGTAGTAAAACTGCAGGGGGCACTGAAGCTTTCTTT. This chain connects TRBV19 to TRBJ1-1, with TRBD1 matching 7 bases. Germline CDR1 LNHDA, CDR2 SQIVND (reference sequence). The CDR3 has 14 residues. The ends lost 4 bases at V and 4 bases at J; junction bases unmatched: 6.